This record covers a single TCR beta chain. Trimming took 6 bases from V and 0 from J; bases not matched to a gene: 5. The CDR3 has 14 residues. In germline, CDR1 is SNHLY, CDR2 FYNNEI. These data belong to a study of T cells in tuberculosis. The data were produced by immunoSEQ multiplex PCR, yet TCRdb's version contains in-frame clones alone and is incomplete. The table lists tens of thousands of clones, roughly 94% of them singletons. This clonotype was obtained from a donor aged 10 to 29 with latent tuberculosis or without tuberculosis infection. The rearrangement uses TRBV2 and TRBJ2-7; 7 bases map to TRBD2. The sequencing input was PBMCs. The CDR3 loop is CASRVERGSYEQYF. The CDR3 nucleotides are TGTGCCAGCAGAGTCGAGCGGGGCTCCTACGAGCAGTACTTC.